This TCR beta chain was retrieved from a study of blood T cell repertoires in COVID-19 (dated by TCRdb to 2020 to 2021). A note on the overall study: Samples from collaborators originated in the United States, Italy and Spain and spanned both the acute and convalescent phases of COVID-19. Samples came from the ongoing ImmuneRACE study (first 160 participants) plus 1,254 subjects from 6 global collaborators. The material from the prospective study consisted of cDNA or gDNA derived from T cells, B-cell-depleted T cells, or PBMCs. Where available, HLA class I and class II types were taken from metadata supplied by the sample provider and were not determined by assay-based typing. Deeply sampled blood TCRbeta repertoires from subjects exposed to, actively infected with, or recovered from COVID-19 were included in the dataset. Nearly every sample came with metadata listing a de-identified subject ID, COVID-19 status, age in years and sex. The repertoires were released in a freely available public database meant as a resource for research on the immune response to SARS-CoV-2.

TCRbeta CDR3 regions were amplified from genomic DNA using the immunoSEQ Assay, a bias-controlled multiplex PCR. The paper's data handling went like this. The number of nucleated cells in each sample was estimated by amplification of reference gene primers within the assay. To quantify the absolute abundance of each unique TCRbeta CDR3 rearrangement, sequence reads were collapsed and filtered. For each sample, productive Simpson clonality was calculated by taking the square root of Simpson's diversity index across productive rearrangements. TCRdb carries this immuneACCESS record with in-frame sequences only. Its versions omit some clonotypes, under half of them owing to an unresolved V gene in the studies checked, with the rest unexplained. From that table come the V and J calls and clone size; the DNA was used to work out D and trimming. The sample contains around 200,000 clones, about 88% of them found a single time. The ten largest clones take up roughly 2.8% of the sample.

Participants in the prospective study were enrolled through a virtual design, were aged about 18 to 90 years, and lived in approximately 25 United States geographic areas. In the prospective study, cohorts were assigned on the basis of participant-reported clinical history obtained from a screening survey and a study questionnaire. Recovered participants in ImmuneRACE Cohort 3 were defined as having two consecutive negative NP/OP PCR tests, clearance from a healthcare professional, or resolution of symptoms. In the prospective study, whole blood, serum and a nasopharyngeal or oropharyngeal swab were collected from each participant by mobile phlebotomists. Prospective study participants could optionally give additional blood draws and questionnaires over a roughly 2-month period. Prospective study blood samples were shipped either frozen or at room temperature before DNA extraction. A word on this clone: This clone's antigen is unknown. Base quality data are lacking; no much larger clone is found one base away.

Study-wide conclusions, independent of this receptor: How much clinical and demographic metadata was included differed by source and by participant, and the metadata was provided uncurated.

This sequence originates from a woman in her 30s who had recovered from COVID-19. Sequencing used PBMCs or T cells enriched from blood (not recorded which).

The nucleotide sequence reads TGCAGCCTAACAGCGGGGGCCCCCTCGTATGGCTACACCTTC. Protein translation: CSLTAGAPSYGYTF. The chain joins TRBV29-1 to TRBJ1-2; TRBD1 could be the D gene, as 6 bases match. CDR1 and CDR2 are drawn from the germline V gene: SQVTM, ANQGSEA. The CDR3 numbers 14 residues from cysteine through phenylalanine. Of the read, only the CDR3 DNA is kept; its 42 bases are in frame from base 1. V is clipped by 8 bases and J by 5 bases, and the sequence between their germline boundaries is 21 bases long.